Detailed here is one T cell receptor (beta chain). Its antigen is not identified. This record belongs to a study of glioma-infiltrating T cells after dendritic cell vaccination. In the study overall: Dendritic cell vaccination trial patients had either newly diagnosed or recurrent glioblastoma. Treatment, given 2003 to 2012, was autologous tumor lysate-pulsed dendritic cell vaccination. Study results and limitations: Complete blood and tumor specimen sets were limited to few patients.

V shed 2 bases and J shed 0 bases, with 7 bases lying between them. CDR3 length equals 14 residues. The germline gives CDR1 MNHEY, CDR2 SMNVEV (reference sequence). Specified time point: after dendritic cell vaccination, including at tumor progression/relapse. The immunoSEQ assay amplified TCRB CDR3 from up to 2 ug DNA. TCRdb's table, derived via immunoSEQ multiplex PCR, lists solely in-frame clones and lacks some. The table includes under 75,000 clones, over 65% detected once. Here the sequenced sample was blood, taken after dendritic cell vaccination. This TCR derives from a human donor with glioblastoma. The V call is TRBV27, the J call TRBJ1-2; D gene ambiguous. The CDR3 bases are TGTGCCAGCAGTTTAGAGGCGGCTAACTATGGCTACACCTTC. Translation gives CASSLEAANYGYTF.